The next 13 T cell receptor beta chains were all read from a single sample in a study of blood T cell repertoires in COVID-19. Sequencing was performed with immunoSEQ multiplex PCR; in TCRdb, only in-frame clones are kept and a portion is missing. The repertoire holds 400,000 to 550,000 clones, with 75% to 90% as singletons. Sequencing was done on a sample of peripheral blood. The source of these receptors is a woman aged 25 to 39 with acute or convalescent COVID-19.

This clone was seen a single time. The chain carries TRBV5-1 and TRBJ1-1; the D is unclear. Trimming took 2 bases from V and 0 from J, leaving 5 bases between them. CDR1 SGHRS and CDR2 YFSETQ come from the germline V gene. The CDR3 has 13 residues. CDR3 protein: CASSFNLNTEAFF. The CDR3 nucleotides read TGCGCCAGCAGCTTTAATCTGAACACTGAAGCTTTCTTT.

The chain has TRBV7-9 and TRBJ1-1; D not certain. In germline, CDR1 is SEHNR, CDR2 FQNEAQ (reference sequence). The V gene lost 2 bases and the J gene lost 5 bases, with 18 bases spanning the gap. The CDR3 consists of 16 residues. In DNA, the CDR3 is TGTGCCAGCAGCTTATATACCCCAACAAGTCCAACTGAAGCTTTCTTT. Translated: CASSLYTPTSPTEAFF.

This rearrangement joins TRBV4-1 to TRBJ1-2; no clear D gene. Germline assignment: CDR1 MGHRA and CDR2 YSYEKL. There are 16 residues in the CDR3. V was pared by 0 bases and J by 4 bases, with 15 bases between. The CDR3 protein is CASSQERDTRAYGYTF. Written as DNA, the CDR3 is TGCGCCAGCAGCCAAGAAAGAGACACAAGAGCCTATGGCTACACCTTC.

The CDR3 nucleotides are TGTGCCAGCAGGCCAGGGACAGGGAGGTCTTACGAGCAGTACTTC. As protein: CASRPGTGRSYEQYF. The V and J genes are TRBV2 and TRBJ2-7; 9 bases are shared with TRBD1. There are 15 residues in the CDR3. J was trimmed by 4 bases and V by 6 bases; bases with no gene match: 10. Germline assignment: CDR1 SNHLY and CDR2 FYNNEI.

The rearrangement uses TRBV7-8 and TRBJ1-1; possibly TRBD1 for D (5 bases). CDR3 length equals 18 residues. V was cut by 2 bases and J by 0 bases, with 19 bases left in between. Germline values: CDR1 SGHVS, CDR2 FQNEAQ. The CDR3 is CASSLFLSGGTLNTEAFF. The CDR3 nucleotides read TGTGCCAGCAGCTTATTTCTCTCCGGGGGGACCCTGAACACTGAAGCTTTCTTT.

The V gene is TRBV24-1, the J gene TRBJ1-5; D might be TRBD1 (6 bases). This CDR3 spans 13 amino acids. Trimming took off 9 bases at V and 4 bases at J, with 12 bases between the two ends. Germline V gives CDR1 KGHDR, CDR2 SFDVKD. The CDR3 here is CATGTSTNQPQHF. Written as DNA, the CDR3 is TGTGCCACCGGGACAAGCACTAATCAGCCCCAGCATTTT.

This chain joins TRBV28 and TRBJ2-3; 8 bases agree with TRBD1. This CDR3 contains 16 residues. J gave up 5 bases and V 4 bases, and 11 bases lay outside the gene matches. Germline CDR1 is MDHEN and CDR2 is SYDVKM. DNA of the CDR3: TGTGCCAGCAGTTCCCGGACAGGGAGGAGAGGAGATACGCAGTATTTT. Protein product: CASSSRTGRRGDTQYF.

The V and J genes are TRBV7-8 and TRBJ1-4, with a tentative D call TRBD1 (6 bases). This CDR3 is 13 amino acids long. CDR1 is SGHVS, CDR2 FQNEAQ, per germline. With 1 base removed from V and 7 bases from J, the gap between germline ends came to 7 bases. The CDR3: CASSLGQAEKLFF. CDR3 in DNA: TGTGCCAGCAGCTTAGGACAGGCTGAAAAACTGTTTTTT. Using reference TRBV7-8 and TRBJ1-4 for the parts outside the CDR3, the full variable domain is GAGVSQSPRYKVAKRGQDVALRCDPISGHVSLFWYQQALGQGPEFLTYFQNEAQLDKSGLPSDRFFAERPEGSVSTLKIQRTQQEDSAVYLCASSLGQAEKLFFGSGTQLSVL.

This rearrangement joins TRBV5-1 to TRBJ1-1, with 9 bases that match TRBD1. The J segment lost 4 bases and the V segment lost 1 base, leaving 8 bases of the junction unmatched. CDR1 is SGHRS and CDR2 is YFSETQ in the germline V gene. The CDR3 consists of 16 residues. CDR3 DNA sequence: TGCGCCAGCAGCTTGATGAACCGGGACAGGGCCACTGAAGCTTTCTTT. This gives the protein CASSLMNRDRATEAFF.

The V and J genes are TRBV11-2 and TRBJ2-5, with a weak D call TRBD2 (6 bases). Trimming took off 5 bases at V and 5 bases at J, with 15 bases between the two ends. The length of the CDR3 is 14 residues. Germline V gene sequence: CDR1 SGHAT, CDR2 FQNNGV. The chain's CDR3 is CASSTASGVETQYF. The CDR3 region has the DNA TGTGCCAGCAGCACCGCCTCGGGGGTTGAGACCCAGTACTTC. The variable domain in full, completed from reference TRBV11-2 and TRBJ2-5, reads EAGVAQSPRYKIIEKRQSVAFWCNPISGHATLYWYQQILGQGPKLLIQFQNNGVVDDSQLPKDRFSAERLKGVDSTLKIQPAKLEDSAVYLCASSTASGVETQYFGPGTRLLVL.

The chain uses TRBV6-5 and TRBJ2-7; possibly TRBD2 for D (6 bases). V gave up 7 bases and J gave up 4 bases, with 20 bases separating them. Germline V gene sequence: CDR1 MNHEY, CDR2 SVGAGI. This CDR3 is 15 amino acids long. The DNA of the CDR3 is TGTGCCAGCACTGGGGGGTCAACTCAGAAGTACGAGCAGTACTTC. This translates into CASTGGSTQKYEQYF.

The chain is built from TRBV5-8 and TRBJ1-5, with D maybe TRBD1 (6 bases). V gave up 3 bases and J gave up 5 bases, with 12 bases separating them. Germline CDR1 and CDR2: SGHTS and YDEGEE. This CDR3 has 14 amino acids. The CDR3 here is CASSSGTPDQPQHF. As DNA, the CDR3 is TGTGCCAGCAGCTCCGGGACACCTGATCAGCCCCAGCATTTT.

V and J are TRBV14 and TRBJ1-2; D remains unclear. The ends were cut back, 4 bases at V and 8 bases at J, with 20 bases in the middle. The germline V gene encodes CDR1 SGHDN and CDR2 FVKESK. The CDR3 covers 15 residues. The CDR3 here is CASSPQVNRIFGYTF. CDR3 DNA: TGTGCCAGCAGCCCGCAGGTGAACCGGATATTCGGCTACACCTTC. The full variable domain, with the rest looked up from reference TRBV14 and TRBJ1-2, is EAGVTQFPSHSVIEKGQTVTLRCDPISGHDNLYWYRRVMGKEIKFLLHFVKESKQDESGMPNNRFLAERTGGTYSTLKVQPAELEDSGVYFCASSPQVNRIFGYTFGSGTRLTVV.